The next 32 T cell receptor beta chains were all read from a single sample in a study of cytomegalovirus exposure and HLA in healthy donors. The study ran its PCR with 60 Vbeta and 13 Jbeta primers. Assay: immunoSEQ multiplex PCR; the TCRdb copy retains only in-frame clones and omits some. With 45,000 or so clones in the sample, the ten largest clones hold approximately 8.8%. The sequenced sample was PBMCs. These receptors came from a male donor in good health and CMV-seronegative.

This chain joins TRBV2 and TRBJ2-7; D may be TRBD1 (6 bases). V was clipped by 2 bases and J by 13 bases, with 15 bases between them. Germline-derived CDR1 and CDR2 are SNHLY and FYNNEI. The CDR3 contains 12 residues. The CDR3 nucleotides read TGTGCCAGCAGTGAAATTCGACAGGATCTATACTTC. It is translated as CASSEIRQDLYF.

This sequence joins TRBV7-2 and TRBJ1-1; D is unclear. CDR3 length: 14 residues. CDR1 is SGHTA and CDR2 is FQGNSA in the germline V gene. V gave up 4 bases and J gave up 7 bases, with 16 bases separating them. The CDR3 coding sequence is TGTGCCAGCAGCTCCTATAGAGGGTTGGATGAAGCTTTCTTT. Amino acid sequence: CASSSYRGLDEAFF.

The chain combines TRBV5-4 with TRBJ1-2; possible D gene TRBD1, 5 bases. The CDR3 is made up of 14 amino acids. The V and J ends lost 1 base and 8 bases respectively, with 15 bases between them. Germline CDR1 reads SGHNT; CDR2 reads YYREEE (reference sequence). The CDR3: CASSLKYRGWGYTF. The CDR3 bases are TGTGCCAGCAGCTTGAAGTATAGGGGCTGGGGCTACACCTTC. The variable domain in full, completed from reference TRBV5-4 and TRBJ1-2, reads ETGVTQSPTHLIKTRGQQVTLRCSSQSGHNTVSWYQQALGQGPQFIFQYYREEENGRGNFPPRFSGLQFPNYSSELNVNALELDDSALYLCASSLKYRGWGYTFGSGTRLTVV.

CDR3 region: CASSLQGSGPEAFF. CDR3 coding DNA: TGTGCCAGCAGCTTGCAGGGGAGTGGGCCTGAAGCTTTCTTT. The rearrangement links TRBV7-2 to TRBJ1-1; D perhaps matches TRBD1 (6 bases). Germline-derived CDR1 and CDR2 are SGHTA and FQGNSA. The CDR3 totals 14 residues. V was pared by 3 bases and J by 6 bases, with 14 bases between.

The chain couples TRBV11-2 to TRBJ1-2, with D possibly matching TRBD1 (6 bases). This CDR3 has 13 residues. Trimming took off 5 bases at V and 2 bases at J, with 9 bases between the two ends. CDR1 is SGHAT, CDR2 FQNNGV, per germline. CDR3: CASSQGLNYGYTF. The CDR3 nucleotides are TGTGCCAGCAGCCAGGGGCTCAACTATGGCTACACCTTC.

The rearrangement uses TRBV6-6 and TRBJ1-2; no definite D call. V was shortened by 2 bases and J by 6 bases, with 7 bases between the two germline ends. This CDR3 has 12 amino acids. CDR1 is MNHNY, CDR2 SVGAGI, per germline (reference sequence). CDR3: CASSYREDGYTF. For the CDR3, the DNA is TGTGCCAGCAGTTACAGGGAGGATGGCTACACCTTC.

The CDR3 loop reads CASSESRQLETQYF. CDR3 DNA: TGTGCCAGCAGTGAAAGTCGACAGTTGGAGACCCAGTACTTC. V usage is TRBV6-1 and J usage is TRBJ2-5; possible D gene TRBD1, 5 bases. The CDR3 extends over 14 amino acids. CDR1 is MNHNS, CDR2 SASEGT, per germline. V was pared by 2 bases and J by 5 bases, with 12 bases between.

This rearrangement joins TRBV18 to TRBJ2-7; TRBD2 aligns across 10 bases. CDR3 length: 18 residues. The trim removed 0 bases at V and 3 bases at J, leaving 11 bases unmatched. From germline, CDR1 is KGHSH and CDR2 LQKENI. CDR3 region: CASSPPGLAGEQNYEQYF. The DNA of the CDR3 is TGTGCCAGCTCACCACCGGGTCTAGCGGGAGAACAGAACTACGAGCAGTACTTC.

The chain couples TRBV18 to TRBJ1-5, with 8 bases matching TRBD1. V trimming: 6 bases; J trimming: 5 bases; junction bases outside the gene matches: 9. Germline values: CDR1 KGHSH, CDR2 LQKENI. CDR3 length equals 15 residues. CDR3 in DNA: TGTGCCAGCTCGCTAGGACAGGGAGGGTATCAGCCCCAGCATTTT. This codes for CASSLGQGGYQPQHF.

With regard to this clone: This CDR3 is also generated by other DNA sequences in the sample. The chain is built from TRBV5-1 and TRBJ2-3; D may be TRBD1 (5 bases). Germline CDR1 and CDR2: SGHRS and YFSETQ. CDR3 size: 14 residues. Trimming left V 0 bases short and J 1 base short, with 6 bases between. CDR3 amino acids: CASSLEGGTDTQYF. CDR3 DNA sequence: TGCGCCAGCAGCTTGGAAGGGGGCACAGATACGCAGTATTTT.

The gene calls are TRBV18 and TRBJ2-1; 8 bases line up with TRBD2. V dropped 6 bases and J dropped 7; count of bases not matched to a gene: 11. The CDR3 spans 15 residues. Germline V gene data show CDR1 as KGHSH and CDR2 as LQKENI. The CDR3 nucleotides read TGTGCCAGCTCCCCGATTAGCGGGATTCGGAATGAGCAGTTCTTC. Its translation is CASSPISGIRNEQFF.

This chain joins TRBV7-3 and TRBJ2-5; 11 nucleotides agree with TRBD2. There are 16 residues in the CDR3. Germline lookup yields CDR1 SGHTA and CDR2 FQGTGA. V trimming: 5 bases; J trimming: 5 bases; junction bases outside the gene matches: 10. Here the CDR3 reads CASSNSGRALGETQYF. In nucleotides, the CDR3 is TGTGCCAGCAGCAATAGCGGGAGGGCCCTCGGGGAGACCCAGTACTTC.

The rearrangement links TRBV2 to TRBJ2-7; maybe TRBD1 (6 bases). The CDR3 spans 15 residues. Trimming removed 7 bases from V and 2 bases from J, with 18 bases in between. Germline CDR1 SNHLY, CDR2 FYNNEI. In DNA, the CDR3 is TGTGCCAGCACAAGGGACAACTCCGAGACCTACGAGCAGTACTTC. Translating gives CASTRDNSETYEQYF.

About this clone: Sequence at one end of the junction differs from germline and may be a read error. The same CDR3 can be traced to other DNA sequences in this sample. The chain recombines TRBV5-1 with TRBJ1-1, with 9 positions matching TRBD1. Germline V lookup: CDR1 SGHRS, CDR2 YFSETQ. The CDR3 extends over 15 amino acids. The CDR3 region has the DNA TGTGCCAGCAGCGTTACCGGGACAGGGAGTTATGAAGCTTTCTTT. Residues: CASSVTGTGSYEAFF. Combining the CDR3 with reference TRBV5-1 and TRBJ1-1 gives the whole variable domain KAGVTQTPRYLIKTRGQQVTLSCSPISGHRSVSWYQQTPGQGLQFLFEYFSETQRNKGNFPGRFSGRQFSNSRSEMNVSTLELGDSALYLCASSVTGTGSYEAFFGQGTRLTVV.

This rearrangement joins TRBV23-1 to TRBJ1-5, with TRBD1 matching 8 bases. TRBV23-1 is known as an ORF, though its function is uncertain. CDR3 size: 17 residues. The J segment lost 5 bases and the V segment lost 0 bases, leaving 9 bases of the junction unmatched. The CDR3: CASSQSSGQGAYQPQHF. The DNA of the CDR3 is TGCGCCAGCAGTCAATCCTCAGGACAGGGAGCTTATCAGCCCCAGCATTTT.

The chain recombines TRBV5-1 with TRBJ1-1, with D perhaps matching TRBD1 (5 bases). The CDR3 loop spans 13 amino acids. V lost 5 bases and J lost 4, with 12 bases in between. Germline V lookup: CDR1 SGHRS, CDR2 YFSETQ. The CDR3 DNA is TGCGCCAGCAGAAGGGGCGCTAGCACTGAAGCTTTCTTT. Translating it yields CASRRGASTEAFF.

The rearrangement joins TRBV5-8 to TRBJ2-5, with 7 positions matching TRBD1. V lost 4 bases, J lost 1 base, and 1 base stayed unmatched. Germline CDR1 and CDR2: SGHTS and YDEGEE. The CDR3 contains 13 residues. The CDR3 DNA sequence: TGTGCCAGCAGCAGGGACAGCCAAGAGACCCAGTACTTC. Its translation: CASSRDSQETQYF.

V gene TRBV19 combines with J gene TRBJ1-2, with 8 positions matching TRBD1. Germline trimming cut 6 bases from V and 8 bases from J; bases unmatched to any gene: 11. The CDR3 totals 14 residues. Germline CDR1 reads LNHDA; CDR2 reads SQIVND (reference sequence). The CDR3 here is CASRSDRERGGYTF. As DNA, the CDR3 is TGTGCCAGTAGATCGGACAGGGAGAGAGGGGGCTACACCTTC.

The chain combines TRBV11-2 with TRBJ1-2; a possible D gene is TRBD1 (6 bases). The germline gives CDR1 SGHAT, CDR2 FQNNGV. This CDR3 contains 15 residues. V lost 5 bases and J 1 base, leaving 14 bases between the germline ends. CDR3 DNA: TGTGCCAGCAGCCCCCGGGAGGGGGATAACTATGGCTACACCTTC. Translation gives CASSPREGDNYGYTF.

V is TRBV19 and J is TRBJ1-4, with 9 nucleotides matching TRBD1. The V gene's germline CDR1 is LNHDA and CDR2 SQIVND (reference sequence). Trimming at V came to 5 bases and at J to 5 bases, leaving 3 bases not matched to a gene. There are 14 residues in the CDR3. CDR3 in amino acids: CASSGGTGNEKLFF. The CDR3 DNA reads as TGTGCCAGTAGTGGGGGGACAGGGAATGAAAAACTGTTTTTT.

V is TRBV18 and J is TRBJ1-3; D is unclear. Germline CDR1 is KGHSH and CDR2 is LQKENI. V lost 6 bases and J lost 0, with 9 bases in between. This CDR3 is 14 amino acids long. CDR3 coding DNA: TGTGCCAGCTCGGCCGGGAACTCTGGAAACACCATATATTTT. It encodes CASSAGNSGNTIYF.

V and J are TRBV19 and TRBJ2-1; weak D call: TRBD2 (6 bases). Germline V gene lookup returns CDR1 LNHDA and CDR2 SQIVND (reference sequence). The V end lost 5 bases, the J end lost 5 bases, and 13 bases lay between the germline ends. CDR3 length: 14 residues. The CDR3 here is CASSVVAVDNEQFF. The CDR3 DNA sequence: TGTGCCAGTAGTGTGGTAGCGGTTGACAATGAGCAGTTCTTC.

The chain joins TRBV7-9 to TRBJ1-1; 7 nucleotides line up with TRBD1. The CDR3 has 15 amino acids. Germline V gives CDR1 SEHNR, CDR2 FQNEAQ (reference sequence). J lost 1 base, V lost 5 bases, and 7 bases had no gene match. Written as DNA, the CDR3 is TGTGCCAGCAGCGAAGTGACAGGGAGGAACACTGAAGCTTTCTTT. Protein: CASSEVTGRNTEAFF. Full variable domain (remainder filled in from reference TRBV7-9 and TRBJ1-1): DTGVSQNPRHKITKRGQNVTFRCDPISEHNRLYWYRQTLGQGPEFLTYFQNEAQLEKSRLLSDRFSAERPKGSFSTLEIQRTEQGDSAMYLCASSEVTGRNTEAFFGQGTRLTVV.

The gene calls are TRBV5-5 and TRBJ2-1; no definite D call. The V and J ends lost 4 bases and 5 bases respectively, with 10 bases between them. Germline loops: CDR1 SGHKS, CDR2 YYEKEE (reference sequence). The CDR3 is 13 amino acids. The CDR3 here is CASSGGTDNEQFF. The CDR3 DNA is TGTGCCAGCAGCGGCGGTACCGACAATGAGCAGTTCTTC.

The chain employs TRBV6-6 and TRBJ1-2, with TRBD1 matching over 8 bases. Trimming at V came to 0 bases and at J to 8 bases, leaving 8 bases not matched to a gene. From germline, CDR1 is MNHNY and CDR2 SVGAGI (reference sequence). The CDR3 is 15 residues long. In nucleotides, the CDR3 is TGTGCCAGCAGTTACTCGGAGACAGGGGTGGGCGGCTACACCTTC. Encoded protein: CASSYSETGVGGYTF.

This sequence joins TRBV15 and TRBJ2-7; the match to TRBD2 covers 12 bases. Germline V gene sequence: CDR1 LNHNV, CDR2 YYDKDF (reference sequence). J lost 3 bases, V lost 3 bases, and 3 bases had no gene match. The CDR3 loop spans 15 amino acids. As DNA, the CDR3 is TGTGCCACCAGCAGGCTGACTAGCGGGAGCTACGAGCAGTACTTC. This translates into CATSRLTSGSYEQYF.

The CDR3 DNA sequence: TGCGCCAGCAGCCAAGAAAAGCCGAACACTGAAGCTTTCTTT. Amino acids: CASSQEKPNTEAFF. J is TRBJ1-1 and V is TRBV4-1; D unclear. This CDR3 is 14 amino acids long. Germline V CDR1 and CDR2: MGHRA, YSYEKL. The V end lost 0 bases, the J end lost 1 base, and 6 bases lay between the germline ends.

The V gene is TRBV30, the J gene TRBJ1-6; D might be TRBD1 (5 bases). Germline V gene data show CDR1 as GTSNPN and CDR2 as SVGIG (reference sequence). V lost 0 bases, J lost 10 bases, and 10 bases lay in between. The CDR3 extends over 13 amino acids. The CDR3 sequence: CAWSVPGNSPLHF. In DNA, the CDR3 is TGTGCCTGGAGTGTCCCAGGGAACTCACCCCTCCACTTT.

The genes are TRBV10-1 and TRBJ2-2; 14 bases align to TRBD2. Germline trimming cut 2 bases from V and 5 bases from J; bases unmatched to any gene: 7. This CDR3 is built from 18 residues. Germline V lookup: CDR1 WNHNN, CDR2 SYGVQD (reference sequence). CDR3 DNA sequence: TGCGCCAGCAGTGAGAGGGGACTAGCGGGAGTTAGTACCGGGGAGCTGTTTTTT. Encoded protein: CASSERGLAGVSTGELFF.

V usage is TRBV28 and J usage is TRBJ2-7, with D tentatively TRBD1 (5 bases). There are 11 residues in the CDR3. V was trimmed by 7 bases and J by 2 bases, leaving 6 bases between them. The V gene's germline CDR1 is MDHEN and CDR2 SYDVKM. This CDR3 is CASIQAYEQYF. The CDR3 DNA is TGTGCCAGCATACAGGCCTACGAGCAGTACTTC.

This chain joins TRBV29-1 and TRBJ2-7; TRBD2 is a possible D gene (7 bases). The CDR3 runs 15 residues. Deletions cut 1 base from V and 4 bases from J, with 17 bases between. Germline V CDR1 and CDR2: SQVTM, ANQGSEA. CDR3 in amino acids: CSVEGGGGSTYEQYF. The CDR3 bases are TGCAGCGTTGAAGGAGGGGGGGGGTCAACATACGAGCAGTACTTC.

The CDR3: CASSLGTEGQPQHF. CDR3 bases: TGTGCCAGTAGCCTAGGGACAGAAGGGCAGCCCCAGCATTTT. The chain recombines TRBV19 with TRBJ1-5, with 7 bases that match TRBD1. This CDR3 region has 14 residues. The junction had 9 bases not matched to a gene; V was cut back by 6 bases and J by 7 bases. Germline lookup yields CDR1 LNHDA and CDR2 SQIVND (reference sequence).